This T cell receptor beta chain comes out of a study of technical replicates of blood from a few donors. TCRdb's table, derived via immunoSEQ multiplex PCR, lists solely in-frame clones and lacks some. The sample lists approximately 75,000 clones, approximately 75% occurring once. Germline CDR1 KGHSH, CDR2 LQKENI. Trimming took off 0 bases at V and 1 base at J, with 9 bases between the two ends. There are 16 residues in the CDR3. The source is a human donor in good health. Some clones in this sample may be carry-over from other donors' samples. The sample was PBMCs. The chain uses TRBV18 and TRBJ2-2, with a tentative D call TRBD1 (6 bases). DNA of the CDR3: TGTGCCAGCTCACCACCCTCGACAGGGAACACCGGGGAGCTGTTTTTT. It encodes CASSPPSTGNTGELFF.